Reported below is one T cell receptor (beta chain). Sequenced by immunoSEQ multiplex PCR; TCRdb stores in-frame clones only, minus some. The table records 65,000 to 75,000 clones, about 89% of them present only once. The data were obtained in a study of OX40 agonist ivuxolimab in advanced cancers. Background on the study: Participants, approximately 83% male, averaged roughly 60 years of age, ranging from 23 to 79. Earlier anti-PD-1, anti-PD-L1 or anti-CTLA-4 therapy was permitted; 40% had received some.

V lost 6 bases to trimming and J lost 3 bases; unmatched junction nucleotides: 5. Germline loops: CDR1 MNHNY, CDR2 SVGAGI (reference sequence). The CDR3 is made up of 15 amino acids. This chain joins TRBV6-6 and TRBJ2-1, with 10 bases matching TRBD2. The sequence derives from an adult with an advanced solid tumor such as melanoma, head and neck, liver or kidney cancer. Sample: CD4+ or CD8+ T cells sorted from blood, taken in a trial of the OX40 agonist ivuxolimab. The chain's CDR3 is CASRPLAGDYNEQFF. In DNA, the CDR3 is TGTGCCAGCAGGCCCCTAGCGGGAGACTACAATGAGCAGTTCTTC.